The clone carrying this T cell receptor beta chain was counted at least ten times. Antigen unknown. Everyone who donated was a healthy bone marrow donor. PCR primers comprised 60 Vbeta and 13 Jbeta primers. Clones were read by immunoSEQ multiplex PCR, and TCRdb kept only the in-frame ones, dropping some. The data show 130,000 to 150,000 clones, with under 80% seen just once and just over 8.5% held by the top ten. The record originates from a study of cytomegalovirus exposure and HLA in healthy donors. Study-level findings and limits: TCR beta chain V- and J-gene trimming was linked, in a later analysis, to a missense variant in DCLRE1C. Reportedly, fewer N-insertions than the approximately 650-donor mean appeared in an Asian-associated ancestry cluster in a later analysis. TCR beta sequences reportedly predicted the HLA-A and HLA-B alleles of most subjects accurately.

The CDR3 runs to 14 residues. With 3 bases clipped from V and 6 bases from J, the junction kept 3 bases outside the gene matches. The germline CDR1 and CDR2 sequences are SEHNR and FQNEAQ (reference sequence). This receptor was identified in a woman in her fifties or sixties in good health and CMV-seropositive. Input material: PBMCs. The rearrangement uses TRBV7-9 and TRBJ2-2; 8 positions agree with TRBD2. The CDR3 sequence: CASSFGREAGELFF. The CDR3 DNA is TGTGCCAGCAGCTTCGGGCGGGAGGCCGGGGAGCTGTTTTTT.